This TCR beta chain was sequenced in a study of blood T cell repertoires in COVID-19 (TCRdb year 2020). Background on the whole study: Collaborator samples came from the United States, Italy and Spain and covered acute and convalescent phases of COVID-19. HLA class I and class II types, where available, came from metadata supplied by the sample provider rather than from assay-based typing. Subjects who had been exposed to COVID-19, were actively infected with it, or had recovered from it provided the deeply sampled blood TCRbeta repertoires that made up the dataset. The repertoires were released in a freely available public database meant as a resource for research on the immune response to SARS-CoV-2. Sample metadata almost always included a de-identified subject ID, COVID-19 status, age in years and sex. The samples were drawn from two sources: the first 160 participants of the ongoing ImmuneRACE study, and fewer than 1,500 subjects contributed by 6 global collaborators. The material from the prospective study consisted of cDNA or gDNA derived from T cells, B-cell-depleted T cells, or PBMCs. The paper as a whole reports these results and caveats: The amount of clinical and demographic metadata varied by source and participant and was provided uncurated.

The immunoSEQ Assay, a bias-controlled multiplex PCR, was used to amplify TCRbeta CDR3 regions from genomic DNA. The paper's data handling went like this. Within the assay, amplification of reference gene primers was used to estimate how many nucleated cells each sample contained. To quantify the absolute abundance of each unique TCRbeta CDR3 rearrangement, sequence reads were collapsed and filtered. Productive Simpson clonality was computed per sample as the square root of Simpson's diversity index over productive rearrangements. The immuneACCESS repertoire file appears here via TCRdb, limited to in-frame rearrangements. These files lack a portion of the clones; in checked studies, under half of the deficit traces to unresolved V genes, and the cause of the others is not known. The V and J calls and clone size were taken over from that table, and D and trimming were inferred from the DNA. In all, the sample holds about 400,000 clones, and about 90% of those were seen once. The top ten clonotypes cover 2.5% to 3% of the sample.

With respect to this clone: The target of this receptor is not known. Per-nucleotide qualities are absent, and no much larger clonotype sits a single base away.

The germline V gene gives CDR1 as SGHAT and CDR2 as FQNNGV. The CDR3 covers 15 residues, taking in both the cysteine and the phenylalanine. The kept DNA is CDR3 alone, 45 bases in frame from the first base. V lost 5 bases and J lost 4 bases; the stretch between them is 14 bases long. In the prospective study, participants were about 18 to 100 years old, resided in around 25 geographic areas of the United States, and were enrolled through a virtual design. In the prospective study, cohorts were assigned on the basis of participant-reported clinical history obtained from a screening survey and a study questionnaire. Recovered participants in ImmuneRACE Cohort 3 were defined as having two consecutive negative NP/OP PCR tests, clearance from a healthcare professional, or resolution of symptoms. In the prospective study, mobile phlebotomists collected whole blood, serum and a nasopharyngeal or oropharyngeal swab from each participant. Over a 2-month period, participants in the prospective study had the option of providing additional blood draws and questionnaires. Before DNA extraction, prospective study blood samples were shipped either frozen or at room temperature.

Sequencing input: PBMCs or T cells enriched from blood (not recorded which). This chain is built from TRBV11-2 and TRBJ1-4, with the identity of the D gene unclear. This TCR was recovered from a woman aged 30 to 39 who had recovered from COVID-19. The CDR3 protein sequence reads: CASSRAATNNEKLFF. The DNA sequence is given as TGTGCCAGCAGCCGAGCCGCGACAAATAATGAAAAACTGTTTTTT.